This T cell receptor beta chain originates from a study of shared clonotypes between healthy human individuals. A word on this clone: What it recognizes is unknown.

Produced via immunoSEQ multiplex PCR; TCRdb's table is partial and in-frame only. The profile covers under 600,000 clones, with roughly 97% appearing a single time and 0.055% to 0.07% taken by the ten largest. Study-wide results and limits: On the whole, naive subsets had larger estimated richness than memory subsets had. Some naive CD4 clonotypes, roughly 5%, turned up in common across four donors. Sequencing depth was predicted to influence how clonotypes are shared among donors. Among non-shared clonotypes, generation probabilities were lower than among those shared by all four donors.

This CDR3 region has 16 residues. CDR1 is SGHRS, CDR2 YFSETQ, per germline. The J segment lost 4 bases and the V segment lost 6 bases, leaving 13 bases of the junction unmatched. Source material: naive CD4+ T cells sorted from blood. Subset defined: CD45RA+ positively selected. This chain links TRBV5-1 with TRBJ2-3, with 8 bases lining up with TRBD2. This receptor was identified in a woman in her thirties in good health. CDR3 loop: CASNALAGNGSDTQYF. DNA for the CDR3: TGCGCCAGCAACGCGTTAGCGGGAAATGGGTCAGATACGCAGTATTTT.